Presented here are 25 T cell receptor beta chains from one specimen sequenced in a study of early T cells in non-severe SARS-CoV-2 infection (TCRdb year 2021). The library was generated by 5' RACE. The run used a NextSeq 500. TCRdb reran the public reads through fastp at Q25 and MiXCR, keeping productive beta chains. Entries that share a CDR3 protein sequence are merged under the most common genes and DNA. Within this sample are just under 65,000 distinct CDR3 sequences, with over 10% of them counted one time only. Around 3.9% of the sample is in the top ten clones. Specimen: whole blood. Every receptor here comes from an adult who was a healthcare worker with PCR-confirmed SARS-CoV-2 infection or an uninfected control (not recorded which).

The V call is TRBV18, the J call TRBJ2-5, with 7 nucleotides matching TRBD2. Germline V gene lookup returns CDR1 KGHSH and CDR2 LQKENI. V dropped 0 bases and J dropped 2; count of bases not matched to a gene: 9. This CDR3 comprises 17 residues. The CDR3 spells CASSPPIVAGVQETQYF. Here the CDR3 DNA reads TGTGCCAGCTCACCACCGATAGTGGCGGGGGTGCAAGAGACCCAGTACTTC.

At least ten counts were recorded for this clonotype. The chain carries TRBV24-1 and TRBJ2-2; TRBD1 matches 10 bases. The CDR3 sequence is 14 residues long. Germline lookup yields CDR1 KGHDR and CDR2 SFDVKD. V lost 9 bases, J lost 6 bases, and 6 bases stayed unmatched. CDR3 sequence: CATSGTGASGELFF. The DNA for the CDR3 is TGTGCCACCTCCGGGACAGGGGCTTCCGGGGAGCTGTTTTTT.

This clonotype showed up many times. The gene calls are TRBV3-1 and TRBJ1-1, with D possibly matching TRBD1 (6 bases). This CDR3 spans 15 amino acids. V lost 4 bases to trimming and J lost 3 bases, with 15 bases between them. Germline CDR1 and CDR2: LGHDT and YNNKEL (reference sequence). The CDR3 sequence is CASSPPGGPHTEAFF. The CDR3 region has the DNA TGTGCCAGCAGCCCACCGGGGGGCCCGCACACTGAAGCTTTCTTT.

This clonotype came up a few times. The rearrangement joins TRBV3-1 to TRBJ1-1; D possibly corresponds to TRBD1 (5 bases). The germline gives CDR1 LGHDT, CDR2 YNNKEL (reference sequence). The CDR3 sequence is 13 residues long. V dropped 4 bases and J dropped 3 bases, with 9 bases sitting between them. The CDR3 nucleotides are TGTGCCAGCAGCCCGCAGGGATACACTGAAGCTTTCTTT. Its protein product is CASSPQGYTEAFF.

There are a few counts of this clonotype. This sequence joins TRBV6-2 or TRBV6-3 and TRBJ2-3; 7 positions match TRBD1. V gave up 5 bases and J gave up 0 bases; unmatched junction bases: 5. CDR3 length: 15 amino acids. Germline CDR1 MNHEY, CDR2 SVGEGT. The DNA for the CDR3 is TGTGCCAGCAGTCACGGGACAGCAAGCACAGATACGCAGTATTTT. It specifies CASSHGTASTDTQYF.

V and J are TRBV20-1 and TRBJ1-6; D call uncertain. The CDR3 extends over 14 amino acids. CDR1 and CDR2 (germline): DFQATT, SNEGSKA (reference sequence). Between the trimmed V and J ends, which lost 1 base and 7 bases, there was a span of 11 bases. DNA for the CDR3: TGCAGTGCTAGAGGGAACATTCAGAATTCACCCCTCCACTTT. Translating it yields CSARGNIQNSPLHF.

In this sample, this clonotype turned up many times. This chain links TRBV5-4 with TRBJ2-3; TRBD1 matches at 9 bases. Germline-derived CDR1 and CDR2 are SGHNT and YYREEE (reference sequence). The junction had 11 bases not matched to a gene; V was cut back by 5 bases and J by 7 bases. CDR3 size: 15 residues. The chain's CDR3 is CASSPPGQGIHTQYF. CDR3 DNA: TGTGCCAGCAGTCCACCGGGACAGGGCATCCATACGCAGTATTTT.

This clonotype was detected many times. The rearrangement joins TRBV10-2 to TRBJ2-3; D unresolved. The CDR3 length is 11 residues. Looked up from germline, CDR1 is WSHSY and CDR2 is SAAADI. V was clipped by 3 bases and J by 6 bases, with 4 bases between them. The CDR3 DNA reads as TGCGCCAGCAGTGAATCGGATACGCAGTATTTT. This gives the protein CASSESDTQYF.

This clonotype has a count of ten or more. This chain uses TRBV5-4 with TRBJ1-2; 10 positions agree with TRBD1. V lost 6 bases, J lost 4 bases, and 15 bases stayed unmatched. This CDR3 is 17 amino acids long. CDR1 and CDR2 from the germline V gene are SGHNT and YYREEE (reference sequence). This CDR3 is CASTAGTGAPYGYGYTF. DNA for the CDR3: TGTGCCAGCACCGCCGGGACAGGGGCCCCCTACGGCTATGGCTACACCTTC.

The chain employs TRBV6-1 and TRBJ2-1; 7 bases fit TRBD2. Germline values: CDR1 MNHNS, CDR2 SASEGT. Germline trimming cut 7 bases from V and 1 base from J; bases unmatched to any gene: 10. There are 16 residues in the CDR3. The CDR3 nucleotides read TGTGCCAGCACCAAAGGGAGGGGCTCGTCCTACAATGAGCAGTTCTTC. Translation: CASTKGRGSSYNEQFF.

This clonotype was counted many times. The CDR3 sequence: CASSPGTGGAQPQHF. The CDR3 nucleotides are TGTGCCAGCAGCCCGGGGACAGGAGGGGCTCAGCCCCAGCATTTT. The chain recombines TRBV5-5 with TRBJ1-5; 8 nucleotides line up with TRBD1. After removal of 4 bases from V and 6 bases from J, the junction contained 9 bases not matched to a gene. The germline V gene has CDR1 SGHKS and CDR2 YYEKEE (reference sequence). This CDR3 spans 15 amino acids.

The sample holds a few counts of this clonotype. The CDR3 here is CASSLEGGSTEAFF. The CDR3, as DNA: TGTGCCAGCAGCTTAGAAGGGGGGAGCACTGAAGCTTTCTTT. This chain uses TRBV7-9 with TRBJ1-1; TRBD1 is a possible D gene (6 bases). Germline V lookup: CDR1 SEHNR, CDR2 FQNEAQ (reference sequence). Trimming took 1 base from V and 4 from J, leaving 10 bases between them. The CDR3 totals 14 residues.

This chain uses TRBV7-9 with TRBJ2-3; 10 bases are shared with TRBD2. Looked up from germline, CDR1 is SEHNR and CDR2 is FQNEAQ (reference sequence). CDR3 size: 15 residues. Trimming at V came to 7 bases and at J to 4 bases, leaving 8 bases not matched to a gene. This CDR3 reads CASTGSGGASDTQYF. The CDR3, as DNA: TGTGCCAGCACCGGGAGCGGGGGGGCTTCAGATACGCAGTATTTT.

V is TRBV12-3 or TRBV12-4 and J is TRBJ1-4; possible D gene TRBD1, 6 bases. V shed 2 bases and J shed 8 bases, with 12 bases lying between them. The CDR3 spans 14 residues. The CDR3 here is CASSLIGGGEKLFF. The DNA for the CDR3 is TGTGCCAGCAGTTTAATAGGGGGTGGGGAAAAACTGTTTTTT.

The table lists this clonotype with many counts. The chain carries TRBV6-2 or TRBV6-3 and TRBJ2-2; maybe TRBD2 (6 bases). Germline V CDR1 and CDR2: MNHEY, SVGEGT. The V end was cut by 5 bases, the J end by 3 bases, with 19 bases between. This CDR3 spans 17 amino acids. The CDR3 sequence: CASSHHFGPGDTGELFF. In DNA, the CDR3 is TGTGCCAGCAGTCATCATTTTGGGCCGGGAGACACCGGGGAGCTGTTTTTT.

Turning to this clonotype: This may be a read error, as it is one base from a much larger clone. The rearrangement links TRBV3-1 to TRBJ2-7; D perhaps matches TRBD2 (6 bases). The CDR3 covers 16 residues. Deletions cut 0 bases from V and 5 bases from J, with 17 bases between. Germline values: CDR1 LGHDT, CDR2 YNNKEL (reference sequence). CDR3 protein: CASSQDLIVREDEQYF. In DNA, the CDR3 is TGTGCCAGCAGCCAAGACCTTATAGTTAGGGAGGACGAGCAGTACTTC.

The genes are TRBV10-2 and TRBJ1-5, with a weak D call TRBD1 (5 bases). CDR1 is WSHSY and CDR2 is SAAADI in the germline V gene. This CDR3 is 13 amino acids long. V shed 2 bases and J shed 11 bases, with 13 bases lying between them. The CDR3 loop is CASSEGGVGAQHF. The CDR3 nucleotides are TGCGCCAGCAGTGAGGGGGGTGTAGGAGCCCAGCATTTT.

This sequence joins TRBV5-4 and TRBJ2-5; D is possibly TRBD1 (5 bases). V lost 3 bases, J lost 4 bases, and 13 bases lay in between. CDR3 size: 14 residues. Germline V gene data show CDR1 as SGHNT and CDR2 as YYREEE (reference sequence). The CDR3 bases are TGTGCCAGCAGCTCCAGCAGGGCCCCAGAGACCCAGTACTTC. Protein sequence: CASSSSRAPETQYF.

This clonotype was recorded a few times. The rearrangement links TRBV7-2 to TRBJ2-1, with no clear D. Trimming removed 5 bases from V and 12 bases from J, with 11 bases in between. This CDR3 has 11 amino acids. CDR1 and CDR2 from the germline V gene are SGHTA and FQGNSA. The CDR3 DNA follows: TGTGCCAGCAGCGTCAAGGGAAGGCAGTTCTTC. This encodes CASSVKGRQFF. Filled out from reference TRBV7-2 and TRBJ2-1, the complete variable domain reads GAGVSQSPSNKVTEKGKDVELRCDPISGHTALYWYRQSLGQGLEFLIYFQGNSAPDKSGLPSDRFSAERTGGSVSTLTIQRTQQEDSAVYLCASSVKGRQFFGPGTRLTVL.

The genes are TRBV6-5 and TRBJ2-7; no reliable D call. The CDR3 contains 13 residues. Trimming removed 0 bases from V and 0 bases from J, with 3 bases in between. Germline V gene lookup returns CDR1 MNHEY and CDR2 SVGAGI. CDR3 sequence reads: CASSYSNSYEQYF. Written as DNA, the CDR3 is TGTGCCAGCAGTTACTCGAACTCCTACGAGCAGTACTTC.

The chain carries TRBV29-1 and TRBJ1-2, with D uncertain. CDR1 is SQVTM, CDR2 ANQGSEA, per germline. The CDR3 is 11 amino acids. Trimming removed 3 bases from V and 4 bases from J, with 6 bases in between. The CDR3 coding sequence is TGCAGCGTTGAGGGAGTCTATGGCTACACCTTC. It encodes CSVEGVYGYTF.

The chain joins TRBV5-1 to TRBJ2-1, with a tentative D call TRBD1 (6 bases). The CDR3 sequence is 14 residues long. In germline, CDR1 is SGHRS, CDR2 YFSETQ. Trimming pared 4 bases from V and 1 base from J, leaving 9 bases between. CDR3 bases: TGCGCCAGCAGCGGGACAAATTCCTACAATGAGCAGTTCTTC. This translates into CASSGTNSYNEQFF. Based on the CDR3 plus reference TRBV5-1 and TRBJ2-1, the full variable domain is KAGVTQTPRYLIKTRGQQVTLSCSPISGHRSVSWYQQTPGQGLQFLFEYFSETQRNKGNFPGRFSGRQFSNSRSEMNVSTLELGDSALYLCASSGTNSYNEQFFGPGTRLTVL.

In this sample, this clonotype turned up a few times. This sequence joins TRBV29-1 and TRBJ2-5, with D tentatively TRBD1 or TRBD2 (7 bases each). Germline CDR1 SQVTM, CDR2 ANQGSEA. The CDR3 consists of 13 residues. V gave up 6 bases and J gave up 4 bases, with 15 bases separating them. CDR3 DNA sequence: TGCAGCGTACGGGGAGGGGGCGCAGAGACCCAGTACTTC. Translated: CSVRGGGAETQYF.

The chain employs TRBV6-6 and TRBJ1-5; the D is unclear. Per germline, CDR1 MNHNY and CDR2 SVGAGI (reference sequence). The CDR3 spans 12 residues. Trimming took 3 bases from V and 8 from J, leaving 8 bases between them. The CDR3 spells CASSYQEEPQHF. The CDR3 nucleotides are TGTGCCAGCAGTTATCAAGAAGAGCCCCAGCATTTT.

This clonotype was recorded at least ten times. The gene calls are TRBV7-2 and TRBJ1-1; TRBD1 matches at 8 bases. CDR1 SGHTA and CDR2 FQGNSA come from the germline V gene. Trimming took 5 bases from V and 5 from J; bases not matched to a gene: 4. The CDR3 totals 13 residues. The CDR3 DNA sequence: TGTGCCAGCAGCACCCGGACAGGGACTGAAGCTTTCTTT. Translation gives CASSTRTGTEAFF.